The next 32 T cell receptor beta chains were all read from a single sample in a study of cytomegalovirus exposure and HLA in healthy donors. TCRdb's copy holds only in-frame clones and misses some; the assay was immunoSEQ multiplex PCR. The sample lists tens of thousands of clones; roughly 95% were seen once. Sequenced sample: PBMCs. The receptors were gathered from a woman under 30 in good health and CMV-seropositive.

This clone was recorded only once. The chain has TRBV10-3 and TRBJ2-3; D is perhaps TRBD2 (5 bases). Trimming pared 6 bases from V and 0 bases from J, leaving 13 bases between. Germline V gene lookup returns CDR1 ENHRY and CDR2 SYGVKD. The CDR3 totals 15 residues. The CDR3 sequence is CAIRGGRESTDTQYF. The CDR3 DNA follows: TGTGCCATCAGGGGCGGACGGGAAAGCACAGATACGCAGTATTTT.

The CDR3 DNA is TGTGCCAGCAGTAAACTAGCGGGAGGGCCCGATGAGCAGTTCTTC. This gives the protein CASSKLAGGPDEQFF. The chain is built from TRBV2 and TRBJ2-1, with 13 bases that match TRBD2. CDR3 length equals 15 residues. Germline lookup yields CDR1 SNHLY and CDR2 FYNNEI. Losses at the gene ends were 5 bases for V and 8 bases for J; bases not matched to a gene: 6.

In its sample, this clone was seen once. This sequence joins TRBV28 and TRBJ1-4, with TRBD1 matching over 7 bases. This CDR3 has 14 amino acids. J was trimmed by 4 bases and V by 5 bases; bases with no gene match: 4. Looked up from germline, CDR1 is MDHEN and CDR2 is SYDVKM. The CDR3 is CASSPGTDNEKLFF. As DNA, the CDR3 is TGTGCCAGCAGTCCAGGGACAGATAATGAAAAACTGTTTTTT.

The J gene is TRBJ2-1, the V gene TRBV19; D possibly corresponds to TRBD2 (5 bases). This CDR3 region has 16 residues. The V and J ends lost 0 bases and 2 bases respectively, with 11 bases between them. CDR1 and CDR2 (germline): LNHDA, SQIVND (reference sequence). CDR3 DNA sequence: TGTGCCAGTAGTATAGACTCCAGCGGAGCCTACAATGAGCAGTTCTTC. It specifies CASSIDSSGAYNEQFF.

The V gene is TRBV6-1, the J gene TRBJ1-3; TRBD1 is a possible D gene (5 bases). Trimming stripped 1 base from V and 0 bases from J, with 7 bases between. The CDR3 runs 15 residues. In germline, CDR1 is MNHNS, CDR2 SASEGT. In DNA form, the CDR3 reads TGTGCCAGCAGTGAAGATGACAGCTCTGGAAACACCATATATTTT. This gives the protein CASSEDDSSGNTIYF.

This chain connects TRBV6-5 to TRBJ2-7; tentative D call: TRBD2 (7 bases). The length of the CDR3 is 14 residues. Germline lookup yields CDR1 MNHEY and CDR2 SVGAGI. Trimming removed 6 bases at V and 7 bases at J, with 19 bases between. The CDR3 region is CASRSLWGGGEQYF. CDR3 in DNA: TGTGCCAGCAGGTCTCTTTGGGGAGGGGGGGAGCAGTACTTC.

The rearrangement joins TRBV30 to TRBJ2-3, with TRBD1 matching over 11 bases. Germline V gene sequence: CDR1 GTSNPN, CDR2 SVGIG (reference sequence). V was pared by 4 bases and J by 5 bases, with 8 bases of the junction left unmatched. The CDR3 is 15 residues long. CDR3 DNA sequence: TGTGCCTGGAACGGGGGGACAGGGGGTCGAGATACGCAGTATTTT. Amino acids: CAWNGGTGGRDTQYF.

The rearrangement links TRBV2 to TRBJ2-3, with 7 bases fitting TRBD1. Germline trimming cut 6 bases from V and 2 bases from J; bases unmatched to any gene: 5. The CDR3 extends over 14 amino acids. Germline CDR1 SNHLY, CDR2 FYNNEI. The chain's CDR3 is CASRPDRVTDTQYF. In DNA form, the CDR3 reads TGTGCCAGCAGGCCAGACAGGGTCACAGATACGCAGTATTTT.

This sequence joins TRBV28 and TRBJ1-5; 9 bases map to TRBD1. The CDR3 has 15 residues. V trimming: 3 bases; J trimming: 3 bases; junction bases outside the gene matches: 3. CDR1 is MDHEN, CDR2 SYDVKM, per germline. CDR3 sequence: CASSLDRGNNQPQHF. CDR3 nucleotides: TGTGCCAGCAGTTTGGACAGGGGTAACAATCAGCCCCAGCATTTT. The variable domain in full, completed from reference TRBV28 and TRBJ1-5, reads DVKVTQSSRYLVKRTGEKVFLECVQDMDHENMFWYRQDPGLGLRLIYFSYDVKMKEKGDIPEGYSVSREKKERFSLILESASTNQTSMYLCASSLDRGNNQPQHFGDGTRLSIL.

V and J are TRBV28 and TRBJ2-3, with TRBD1 matching 9 bases. With V trimmed by 4 bases and J by 2 bases, 16 bases remained unmatched. The germline V gene encodes CDR1 MDHEN and CDR2 SYDVKM. CDR3 length equals 19 residues. This CDR3 is CASSSLYPATGGNTDTQYF. CDR3 DNA: TGTGCCAGCAGTTCTCTTTACCCCGCGACAGGGGGGAACACAGATACGCAGTATTTT.

This chain links TRBV4-3 with TRBJ2-7; D is uncertain. Per the germline V gene, CDR1 is LGHNA and CDR2 is YSLEER. The V end was cut by 0 bases, the J end by 4 bases, with 10 bases between. The CDR3 sequence is 14 residues long. CDR3 loop: CASSQDPYSYEQYF. CDR3 DNA sequence: TGCGCCAGCAGCCAAGACCCCTACAGTTACGAGCAGTACTTC.

The V call is TRBV5-4, the J call TRBJ2-1; D perhaps matches TRBD1 (5 bases). The CDR3 has 16 residues. V shed 1 base and J shed 1 base, with 12 bases lying between them. Germline assignment: CDR1 SGHNT and CDR2 YYREEE (reference sequence). Here the CDR3 DNA reads TGTGCCAGCAGCTTGCAGGGTGATGGGTCCTACAATGAGCAGTTCTTC. It translates to CASSLQGDGSYNEQFF.

This chain uses TRBV30 with TRBJ2-7; maybe TRBD2 (5 bases). Germline CDR1 and CDR2: GTSNPN and SVGIG (reference sequence). V lost 0 bases, J lost 6 bases, and 15 bases lay in between. This CDR3 is 14 amino acids long. The CDR3 DNA follows: TGTGCCTGGAGTGTACTCCGGGCTGCGGGCGAGCAGTACTTC. This encodes CAWSVLRAAGEQYF.

The CDR3 bases are TGTGCAAGTCGCTTACAGGTCGGGGGTTTGAGCTCCTACGAGCAGTACTTC. It translates to CASRLQVGGLSSYEQYF. V gene TRBV12-2 combines with J gene TRBJ2-7; whether TRBD2, the table's D call, matches the DNA was not checked. TRBV12-2 corresponds to a pseudogene. The CDR3 consists of 17 residues.

This chain links TRBV30 with TRBJ1-1, with D uncertain. Germline assignment: CDR1 GTSNPN and CDR2 SVGIG (reference sequence). This CDR3 region has 11 residues. V lost 4 bases and J lost 1, with 4 bases in between. As DNA, the CDR3 is TGTGCCTGGACCAGGAACACTGAAGCTTTCTTT. This sequence encodes CAWTRNTEAFF.

The chain has TRBV2 and TRBJ2-1, with 9 bases lining up with TRBD1. CDR1 is SNHLY, CDR2 FYNNEI, per germline. CDR3 length equals 12 residues. Germline trimming cut 5 bases from V and 14 bases from J; bases unmatched to any gene: 7. The DNA of the CDR3 is TGTGCCAGCAGTACGGACAGGGGCCTAGAGTTCTTC. Residues: CASSTDRGLEFF.

The chain links TRBV5-6 to TRBJ2-7, with 8 positions matching TRBD1. Germline lookup yields CDR1 SGHDT and CDR2 YYEEEE. The CDR3 contains 15 residues. V trimming: 3 bases; J trimming: 3 bases; junction bases outside the gene matches: 8. The CDR3 nucleotides read TGTGCCAGCAGCTCCGCAGGACAGGGAAACTACGAGCAGTACTTC. It encodes CASSSAGQGNYEQYF.

This chain links TRBV28 with TRBJ2-3; 9 nucleotides align to TRBD1. The CDR3 has 16 residues. The V segment lost 7 bases and the J segment 5 bases; nucleotides outside the gene matches: 13. Germline CDR1 and CDR2: MDHEN and SYDVKM. This CDR3 reads CASNPIQGARRDTQYF. CDR3 DNA: TGTGCCAGCAATCCCATACAGGGGGCGCGGAGAGATACGCAGTATTTT.

This clone came up once. J is TRBJ2-3 and V is TRBV2, with D uncertain. The CDR3 consists of 12 residues. The V end was cut by 6 bases, the J end by 6 bases, with 10 bases between. The V gene's germline CDR1 is SNHLY and CDR2 FYNNEI. The CDR3 protein is CASSGEIDTQYF. The CDR3 DNA is TGTGCCAGCAGCGGAGAAATTGATACGCAGTATTTT. Together with reference TRBV2 and TRBJ2-3, the CDR3 gives the full variable domain: EPEVTQTPSHQVTQMGQEVILRCVPISNHLYFYWYRQILGQKVEFLVSFYNNEISEKSEIFDDQFSVERPDGSNFTLKIRSTKLEDSAMYFCASSGEIDTQYFGPGTRLTVL.

This clone showed up just once. V is TRBV2 and J is TRBJ1-3; D gene unclear. CDR1 is SNHLY and CDR2 is FYNNEI in the germline V gene. The CDR3 consists of 15 residues. V lost 6 bases, J lost 0 bases, and 12 bases lay in between. CDR3 amino acids: CASREKESSGNTIYF. In nucleotides, the CDR3 is TGTGCCAGCAGGGAAAAGGAGAGCTCTGGAAACACCATATATTTT.

This sequence joins TRBV6-5 and TRBJ2-1, with TRBD2 as a possible D gene (5 bases). Germline V CDR1 and CDR2: MNHEY, SVGAGI. The CDR3 runs 16 residues. Trimming removed 0 bases from V and 0 bases from J, with 9 bases in between. The CDR3 region has the DNA TGTGCCAGCAGTTACTCGCCCAGCGGCTCCTACAATGAGCAGTTCTTC. Its protein is CASSYSPSGSYNEQFF.

The chain recombines TRBV7-9 with TRBJ2-7; no clear D gene. CDR1 is SEHNR and CDR2 is FQNEAQ in the germline V gene (reference sequence). The V gene lost 1 base and the J gene lost 4 bases, with 11 bases spanning the gap. This CDR3 has 14 amino acids. The CDR3 sequence is CASSLEVGAYEQYF. The DNA of the CDR3 is TGTGCCAGCAGCTTAGAGGTGGGCGCTTACGAGCAGTACTTC.

This clone was seen just once. The chain is built from TRBV25-1 and TRBJ2-5; D might be TRBD1 (6 bases). Germline V lookup: CDR1 MGHDK, CDR2 SYGVNS. CDR3 size: 15 residues. Trimming removed 2 bases at V and 5 bases at J, with 15 bases between. The DNA of the CDR3 is TGTGCCAGCAGTGAAGTGGGGACACGGGGTGAGACCCAGTACTTC. Its protein is CASSEVGTRGETQYF.

J is TRBJ1-2 and V is TRBV5-4; TRBD1 aligns across 7 bases. Germline trimming cut 0 bases from V and 6 bases from J; bases unmatched to any gene: 5. The CDR3 is 14 residues long. CDR1 SGHNT and CDR2 YYREEE come from the germline V gene (reference sequence). The chain's CDR3 is CASSLDRGINGYTF. Written as DNA, the CDR3 is TGTGCCAGCAGCTTGGACAGGGGAATTAATGGCTACACCTTC.

This clone occurred once. The chain has TRBV6-1 and TRBJ2-7, with D perhaps matching TRBD2 (6 bases). Germline-derived CDR1 and CDR2 are MNHNS and SASEGT. Trimming cost V 2 bases and J 0 bases, with 14 bases left between them. The CDR3 loop spans 16 amino acids. In DNA, the CDR3 is TGTGCCAGCAGTGAAATGTTGGCTAGCGCCTCCTACGAGCAGTACTTC. As protein: CASSEMLASASYEQYF.

The chain recombines TRBV15 with TRBJ2-1; possibly TRBD1 for D (6 bases). Germline CDR1 is LNHNV and CDR2 is YYDKDF (reference sequence). The V and J ends lost 4 bases and 11 bases respectively, with 12 bases between them. The CDR3 totals 12 residues. In DNA form, the CDR3 reads TGTGCCACCAGCACCCGGACAGAGCAGCAGTTCTTC. This gives the protein CATSTRTEQQFF.

This clone was counted a single time. The chain joins TRBV4-1 to TRBJ1-3; D may be TRBD1 (6 bases). Germline CDR1 reads MGHRA; CDR2 reads YSYEKL. Between the trimmed V and J ends, which lost 3 bases and 7 bases, there was a span of 13 bases. This CDR3 spans 14 amino acids. Here the CDR3 reads CASSHDRRKNTIYF. CDR3 DNA sequence: TGCGCCAGCAGCCACGACAGGCGTAAGAACACCATATATTTT.

J is TRBJ2-7 and V is TRBV15; TRBD2 agrees at 7 bases. Per the germline V gene, CDR1 is LNHNV and CDR2 is YYDKDF (reference sequence). CDR3 size: 15 residues. V lost 0 bases, J lost 7 bases, and 9 bases stayed unmatched. The CDR3 sequence is CATSRDREAAYEQYF. The DNA of the CDR3 is TGTGCCACCAGCAGAGATCGGGAGGCTGCTTATGAGCAGTACTTC.

The chain is built from TRBV5-6 and TRBJ2-7; 8 nucleotides align to TRBD1. The CDR3 totals 16 residues. With V trimmed by 4 bases and J by 0 bases, 9 bases remained unmatched. Looked up from germline, CDR1 is SGHDT and CDR2 is YYEEEE. The CDR3 loop reads CASSPDRARSSYEQYF. The CDR3 DNA reads TGTGCCAGCAGCCCGGACAGGGCAAGAAGCTCCTACGAGCAGTACTTC.

This clone appeared once. The rearrangement uses TRBV7-9 and TRBJ2-5; 15 bases map to TRBD2. Per the germline V gene, CDR1 is SEHNR and CDR2 is FQNEAQ (reference sequence). The CDR3 has 17 amino acids. V lost 3 bases and J lost 4; bases outside the gene matches: 6. The CDR3 loop reads CASSFRTSGRALETQYF. The CDR3 region has the DNA TGTGCCAGCAGCTTTAGGACTAGCGGGAGGGCCCTAGAGACCCAGTACTTC.

This clone has a single count. The chain links TRBV4-1 to TRBJ1-1; D might be TRBD1 (6 bases). V was pared by 7 bases and J by 0 bases, with 12 bases between. CDR3 length: 14 residues. In germline, CDR1 is MGHRA, CDR2 YSYEKL. CDR3 sequence reads: CASNNRAMNTEAFF. The CDR3 DNA is TGCGCCAGCAACAACAGGGCTATGAACACTGAAGCTTTCTTT.

V and J are TRBV7-2 and TRBJ2-2, with a possible D match to TRBD1 (6 bases). V was trimmed by 5 bases and J by 5 bases, leaving 12 bases between them. Germline-derived CDR1 and CDR2 are SGHTA and FQGNSA. The CDR3 runs 14 residues. CDR3 region: CASSPRTVTGELFF. CDR3 nucleotide sequence: TGTGCCAGCAGCCCCCGGACAGTTACCGGGGAGCTGTTTTTT.